This entry features one T cell receptor beta chain sequence. Its specificity is not known. This sample was included in a study of T cells after yellow fever vaccination. Study-wide results and caveats: When the response was secondary, it was weaker but reached its peak faster, day 5 versus 15. In FACS-sorted repertoires, abundant clonotypes from the bulk population could appear as contaminants.

Universal primer sites and UMIs were introduced during 5'RACE template-switching synthesis of TCR cDNA. TCRdb re-called the 5' RACE reads with MiXCR, one entry per CDR3 protein. The table includes 500,000 to 650,000 distinct CDR3 sequences, approximately 16% detected once. The length of the CDR3 is 13 residues. Germline V gives CDR1 MNHNY, CDR2 SVGAGI (reference sequence). The V end lost 6 bases, the J end lost 0 bases, and 9 bases lay between the germline ends. The sequence derives from a man between 18 and 35 years old who received the YFV17D yellow fever vaccine. The V call is TRBV6-6, the J call TRBJ2-7; D gene unclear. Sequences were derived from PBMCs, sampled roughly 5 days after the first yellow fever vaccination. Written as DNA, the CDR3 is TGTGCCAGCAGCCCCGCGAGCTCCTACGAGCAGTACTTC. This codes for CASSPASSYEQYF.